Following are 30 T cell receptor beta chains from one sample sequenced in a study of blood T cell repertoires in COVID-19. Clones were read by immunoSEQ multiplex PCR, and TCRdb kept only the in-frame ones, dropping some. This sample yields approximately 61,000 clones, of which 70% to 90% are seen a single time; about 15% belongs to the top ten. Sequenced sample: peripheral blood. These TCRs come from a human donor in a cohort sampled during active COVID-19.

The DNA of the CDR3 is TGTGCCAGCAGTTTAACCGGGACAGGGGTCTCACCCCTCCACTTT. Protein sequence: CASSLTGTGVSPLHF. The chain combines TRBV27 with TRBJ1-6; 10 bases line up with TRBD1. This CDR3 has 15 residues. The V gene end was trimmed by 2 bases and the J gene end by 10 bases; junction bases not matched to a gene: 5. Germline-derived CDR1 and CDR2 are MNHEY and SMNVEV (reference sequence).

The chain carries TRBV25-1 and TRBJ1-1; 8 bases fit TRBD1. The V gene's germline CDR1 is MGHDK and CDR2 SYGVNS. The CDR3 contains 15 residues. V was pared by 1 base and J by 5 bases, with 6 bases of the junction left unmatched. The CDR3 DNA sequence: TGTGCCAGCAGTGAATCTGGCAGGGGGCAGACTGAAGCTTTCTTT. It translates to CASSESGRGQTEAFF.

The chain carries TRBV27 and TRBJ2-7, with TRBD2 as a possible D gene (6 bases). Trimming shortened V by 4 bases and J by 0 bases, and 13 bases separated the two germline ends. CDR3 length equals 15 residues. The germline gives CDR1 MNHEY, CDR2 SMNVEV (reference sequence). The CDR3 DNA reads as TGTGCCAGCAGTTCGGGTCTAGCGACCTCCTACGAGCAGTACTTC. Residues: CASSSGLATSYEQYF.

The chain is built from TRBV5-3 and TRBJ2-7; D is possibly TRBD2 (6 bases). TRBV5-3 counts as an open reading frame of uncertain function. This CDR3 region has 15 residues. The V and J ends lost 5 bases and 7 bases respectively, with 22 bases between them. The CDR3 DNA reads TGTGCCAGAAGTTCCCACAGCTGGGTGGGGGGTGAGCAGTACTTC. Translation gives CARSSHSWVGGEQYF.

This sequence joins TRBV7-8 and TRBJ1-6; perhaps TRBD1 as D (6 bases). CDR1 SGHVS and CDR2 FQNEAQ come from the germline V gene. CDR3 size: 15 residues. The ends were cut back, 2 bases at V and 9 bases at J, with 14 bases in the middle. CDR3 coding DNA: TGTGCCAGCAGCTTACAAGGGGGATGGGTTTCACCCCTCCACTTT. Its protein product is CASSLQGGWVSPLHF. The full variable domain, rest sourced from reference TRBV7-8 and TRBJ1-6, is GAGVSQSPRYKVAKRGQDVALRCDPISGHVSLFWYQQALGQGPEFLTYFQNEAQLDKSGLPSDRFFAERPEGSVSTLKIQRTQQEDSAVYLCASSLQGGWVSPLHFGNGTRLTVT.

This clone is medium-sized within its sample. This sequence joins TRBV4-3 and TRBJ1-1; D is unclear. Germline values: CDR1 LGHNA, CDR2 YSLEER. This CDR3 has 15 residues. V gave up 0 bases and J gave up 4 bases, with 12 bases separating them. CDR3 loop: CASSQDSGISTEAFF. CDR3 nucleotides: TGCGCCAGCAGCCAAGACTCCGGGATAAGCACTGAAGCTTTCTTT.

The genes are TRBV18 and TRBJ1-6; D unclear. Germline-derived CDR1 and CDR2 are KGHSH and LQKENI. This CDR3 comprises 15 residues. V was pared by 3 bases and J by 7 bases, with 13 bases between. In nucleotides, the CDR3 is TGTGCCAGCTCACCTCTTGGTTTCGGGAATTCACCCCTCCACTTT. Translating gives CASSPLGFGNSPLHF.

The chain combines TRBV7-7 with TRBJ2-1, with 12 bases aligning to TRBD1. Trimming at V came to 3 bases and at J to 8 bases, leaving 5 bases not matched to a gene. CDR3 length: 15 residues. Germline-derived CDR1 and CDR2 are SSHAT and FNYEAQ (reference sequence). The CDR3: CASSLTGTGGDEQFF. The CDR3 DNA reads as TGTGCCAGCAGCTTGACCGGGACAGGGGGCGATGAGCAGTTCTTC. Full variable domain (remainder filled in from reference TRBV7-7 and TRBJ2-1): GAGVSQSPRYKVTKRGQDVTLRCDPISSHATLYWYQQALGQGPEFLTYFNYEAQPDKSGLPSDRFSAERPEGSISTLTIQRTEQRDSAMYRCASSLTGTGGDEQFFGPGTRLTVL.

The chain links TRBV5-1 to TRBJ2-7; D perhaps matches TRBD1 (7 bases). There are 13 residues in the CDR3. V shed 4 bases and J shed 7 bases, with 15 bases lying between them. Germline V gives CDR1 SGHRS, CDR2 YFSETQ. CDR3 nucleotide sequence: TGCGCCAGCAGCCCAGGGGGGCAGGGGGAGCAGTACTTC. Its translation: CASSPGGQGEQYF.

V is TRBV5-1 and J is TRBJ1-4; D call uncertain. The CDR3 is 15 residues long. Trimming stripped 4 bases from V and 6 bases from J, with 16 bases between. The V gene's germline CDR1 is SGHRS and CDR2 YFSETQ. CDR3 protein: CASSPYVNGDEKLFF. The DNA for the CDR3 is TGCGCCAGCAGCCCTTACGTGAACGGGGATGAAAAACTGTTTTTT.

The V call is TRBV4-2, the J call TRBJ2-5; D may be TRBD1 (5 bases). The CDR3 totals 15 residues. Germline CDR1 is LGHNA and CDR2 is YNFKEQ. V was clipped by 1 base and J by 0 bases, with 9 bases between them. CDR3 residues: CASSQGTQYQETQYF. The CDR3 bases are TGTGCCAGCAGCCAAGGGACACAATACCAAGAGACCCAGTACTTC.

The rearrangement joins TRBV7-2 to TRBJ2-1; a possible D gene is TRBD2 (5 bases). Germline loops: CDR1 SGHTA, CDR2 FQGNSA. V was cut by 5 bases and J by 15 bases, with 20 bases left in between. The CDR3 contains 13 residues. CDR3 coding DNA: TGTGCCAGCAGCCCCCAAAACGTGGGAGATGCGTTCTTC. It codes for CASSPQNVGDAFF.

CDR3 sequence reads: CASSLARGLPYEQYF. The CDR3, as DNA: TGCGCCAGCAGCTTGGCCAGAGGACTTCCATACGAGCAGTACTTC. V is TRBV5-1 and J is TRBJ2-7; TRBD2 might be the D (5 bases). Trimming cost V 0 bases and J 4 bases, with 14 bases left between them. From germline, CDR1 is SGHRS and CDR2 YFSETQ. The CDR3 runs to 15 residues.

The rearrangement links TRBV15 to TRBJ1-1; D is uncertain. The germline gives CDR1 LNHNV, CDR2 YYDKDF (reference sequence). V lost 0 bases and J lost 0, with 8 bases in between. This CDR3 is 15 amino acids long. CDR3 sequence reads: CATSRDFQVNTEAFF. CDR3 in DNA: TGTGCCACCAGCAGAGACTTCCAGGTGAACACTGAAGCTTTCTTT.

This clone showed up just once. The J gene is TRBJ1-1, the V gene TRBV6-2 or TRBV6-3; TRBD1 matches 9 bases. From germline, CDR1 is MNHEY and CDR2 SVGEGT. The CDR3 loop spans 13 amino acids. V lost 2 bases, J lost 9 bases, and 4 bases stayed unmatched. CDR3 nucleotides: TGTGCCAGCAGTTACGGCGGGACAGGGAAAGCTTTCTTT. Translating it yields CASSYGGTGKAFF.

The count of this clone is one. V gene TRBV7-6 combines with J gene TRBJ2-1, with 12 positions matching TRBD1. Germline V gene sequence: CDR1 SGHVS, CDR2 FNYEAQ. This CDR3 spans 15 amino acids. Losses at the gene ends were 5 bases for V and 7 bases for J; bases not matched to a gene: 6. This CDR3 reads CASSPGQGARNEQFF. In DNA, the CDR3 is TGTGCCAGCAGCCCGGGACAGGGGGCGCGAAATGAGCAGTTCTTC. The full variable domain, rest sourced from reference TRBV7-6 and TRBJ2-1, is GAGVSQSPRYKVTKRGQDVALRCDPISGHVSLYWYRQALGQGPEFLTYFNYEAQQDKSGLPNDRFSAERPEGSISTLTIQRTEQRDSAMYRCASSPGQGARNEQFFGPGTRLTVL.

This chain joins TRBV6-1 and TRBJ1-5, with 7 bases fitting TRBD1. The length of the CDR3 is 12 residues. In germline, CDR1 is MNHNS, CDR2 SASEGT. The V gene end was trimmed by 5 bases and the J gene end by 11 bases; junction bases not matched to a gene: 6. The CDR3 nucleotides read TGTGCCAGCAGTTCCCGGCAGGGGGCCCAGCATTTT. Translated: CASSSRQGAQHF.

The chain couples TRBV11-2 to TRBJ2-2, with D perhaps matching TRBD1 (5 bases). The ends were cut back, 1 base at V and 1 base at J, with 13 bases in the middle. The germline CDR1 and CDR2 sequences are SGHAT and FQNNGV. This CDR3 is built from 17 residues. CDR3 protein: CASSLGGSRLNTGELFF. The CDR3 bases are TGTGCCAGCAGCTTAGGGGGCAGTAGATTGAACACCGGGGAGCTGTTTTTT.

This clone was detected only once. This sequence joins TRBV5-1 and TRBJ2-5, with TRBD2 as a possible D gene (6 bases). This CDR3 region has 14 residues. The germline CDR1 and CDR2 sequences are SGHRS and YFSETQ. With 6 bases removed from V and 1 base from J, the gap between germline ends came to 13 bases. The CDR3 DNA follows: TGCGCCAGCAAGGGCGGGACGGCCCAAGAGACCCAGTACTTC. Residues: CASKGGTAQETQYF.

J is TRBJ1-5 and V is TRBV6-5, with D unresolved. Germline V gene data show CDR1 as MNHEY and CDR2 as SVGAGI. Trimming removed 5 bases from V and 0 bases from J, with 8 bases in between. The CDR3 spans 14 residues. CDR3 in amino acids: CASSLGSSNQPQHF. CDR3 nucleotide sequence: TGTGCCAGCAGTCTTGGCAGTAGCAATCAGCCCCAGCATTTT.

The chain has TRBV7-2 and TRBJ1-1, with 7 bases that match TRBD1. V shed 2 bases and J 5 bases; nucleotides not matched to a gene: 8. Germline CDR1 SGHTA, CDR2 FQGNSA. This CDR3 region has 15 residues. The CDR3 DNA follows: TGTGCCAGCAGCTTAATGAGGGGGCTCGGTACTGAAGCTTTCTTT. Translating it yields CASSLMRGLGTEAFF.

The V and J genes are TRBV3-1 (or the pseudogene TRBV3-2) and TRBJ2-3; possible D gene TRBD1, 5 bases. The CDR3 covers 15 residues. V lost 7 bases and J lost 9, with 23 bases in between. CDR1 is LGHDT, CDR2 YNNKEL, per germline (reference sequence). CDR3 nucleotide sequence: TGTGCCAGCACCTCCCCAAAGGCCCACCAGGGAACGCAGTATTTT. Its translation is CASTSPKAHQGTQYF.

This clone was observed a handful of times. The chain is built from TRBV28 and TRBJ2-3; 12 bases align to TRBD2. The germline V gene has CDR1 MDHEN and CDR2 SYDVKM. CDR3 length: 22 residues. V dropped 3 bases and J dropped 1; count of bases not matched to a gene: 20. The CDR3 DNA reads as TGTGCCAGCAGTTTGCCCGTTGGTGGACTAGCGGGAACTCAACCCGGCACAGATACGCAGTATTTT. This codes for CASSLPVGGLAGTQPGTDTQYF.

The chain recombines TRBV18 with TRBJ1-1; D remains unclear. Trimming removed 3 bases at V and 0 bases at J, with 11 bases between. This CDR3 region has 15 residues. The germline CDR1 and CDR2 sequences are KGHSH and LQKENI. DNA for the CDR3: TGTGCCAGCTCACCCCCGGCGGTCGTGAACACTGAAGCTTTCTTT. It is translated as CASSPPAVVNTEAFF.

The chain carries TRBV28 and TRBJ2-7, with 11 bases aligning to TRBD2. CDR1 and CDR2 from the germline V gene are MDHEN and SYDVKM. This CDR3 spans 15 amino acids. After removal of 6 bases from V and 2 bases from J, the junction contained 6 bases not matched to a gene. Written as DNA, the CDR3 is TGTGCCAGCAGCAGACTAGCGGGAAGACCCTACGAGCAGTACTTC. Translating it yields CASSRLAGRPYEQYF.

The V gene is TRBV7-2, the J gene TRBJ2-3; 7 positions match TRBD2. Germline-derived CDR1 and CDR2 are SGHTA and FQGNSA. The CDR3 loop spans 14 amino acids. V was clipped by 1 base and J by 6 bases; unmatched bases: 4. The CDR3 nucleotides read TGTGCCAGCAGCTTAGGGACTAGTTCGGATACGCAGTATTTT. Translation: CASSLGTSSDTQYF.

The rearrangement joins TRBV14 to TRBJ2-5; TRBD2 matches 8 bases. The junction had 7 bases not matched to a gene; V was cut back by 5 bases and J by 2 bases. This CDR3 has 15 residues. In germline, CDR1 is SGHDN, CDR2 FVKESK. The CDR3 here is CASSSLAGLQETQYF. The CDR3, as DNA: TGTGCCAGCAGCTCTCTAGCGGGTTTACAAGAGACCCAGTACTTC.

V usage is TRBV18 and J usage is TRBJ1-4; perhaps TRBD1 as D (5 bases). Germline V gene lookup returns CDR1 KGHSH and CDR2 LQKENI. This CDR3 contains 14 residues. The ends were cut back, 2 bases at V and 2 bases at J, with 6 bases in the middle. For the CDR3, the DNA is TGTGCCAGCTCACCAGGGGCGACTAATGAAAAACTGTTTTTT. The encoded protein is CASSPGATNEKLFF.

The V call is TRBV6-5, the J call TRBJ2-7, with TRBD1 matching 12 bases. V gave up 6 bases and J gave up 7 bases; unmatched junction bases: 7. CDR3 length equals 14 residues. Germline CDR1 MNHEY, CDR2 SVGAGI. The CDR3 bases are TGTGCCAGCAGCGGGGGACAGGGGGCGAGGGAGCAGTACTTC. This codes for CASSGGQGAREQYF.

This chain joins TRBV6-5 and TRBJ1-6; tentative D call: TRBD1 (5 bases). CDR3 length: 12 amino acids. Per the germline V gene, CDR1 is MNHEY and CDR2 is SVGAGI. Trimming cost V 7 bases and J 7 bases, with 8 bases left between them. Here the CDR3 DNA reads TGTGCCAGCAAGGGGTACAATTCACCCCTCCACTTT. Protein: CASKGYNSPLHF.